Included here is one T cell receptor beta chain sequence, with context. This clonotype was seen a handful of times. Its antigen remains unidentified. It has no much larger one-base neighbor in the sample; base qualities were not kept. Looking up the germline V gene yields CDR1 SGHVS and CDR2 FNYEAQ. Trimming leaves V shorter by 6 bases and J shorter by 9 bases, with the junction holding 6 bases beyond the gene matches. Including the terminal cysteine and phenylalanine, the CDR3 comprises 14 residues. The sequence is cut down to CDR3 DNA, 42 bases in frame from base 1. This specimen comes from a study of identical twins (dated by TCRdb to between 2015 and 2016). General notes on the study: TCR alpha and beta repertoires from monozygotic twins, unrelated adults of various ages and cord blood were deep-sequenced to test whether fetal clonotypes persist. To rule out contamination, the twin experiments were replicated at different times with different library preparation protocols. The paper's findings and limits, for the study overall: In beta out-of-frame sequences, excess twin sharing was weaker, because having fewer shared sequences lowered the signal-to-noise ratio. Compared with coincidental sharing between unrelated individuals, an excess of low generation-probability sequences was observed among out-of-frame TCR alpha sequences shared between twins. Because the same donors could not be followed over many years, conclusions were based on cross-sectional statistical analysis. Invariant T cells such as MAIT and iNKT could partly confound zero-insertion analyses, though diverse VJ usage argued against this for most clonotypes. In monozygotic twins, out-of-frame TCR alpha sharing was systematically underestimated by recombination models, although the models agreed with sharing between unrelated individuals. Abundant cord blood beta clonotypes carried fewer insertions; young adult naive repertoires showed a weaker similar trend, while memory repertoires showed none.

Only healthy Caucasian donors were included. Three unrelated non-twin adults were additionally sequenced: a male aged 18 to 30, a male aged 50 to 60 and a female aged 50 to 60. Using Miltenyi CD45RO+ enrichment and human naive T-cell isolation kits, memory (CD45RO+) and naive T cells were isolated from PBMC. Library method: 5' RACE. The sequencing machine was an Illumina HiSeq 2000. Template switching introduced a universal primer binding site; the final cDNA contained a unique molecular identifier, enabling accurate counting of TCR cDNA molecules. Specific primers in the conserved constant-segment region were used to synthesize first-strand cDNA for TCR alpha and beta chains. Each cDNA library was double barcoded, with a SMART-Mk sample barcode plus Illumina barcodes, to control for contamination. TruSeq adapter sequences, together with Illumina sample barcodes, were added in two successive PCR steps. Sequencing of the TCR alpha and beta cDNA libraries was done on the Illumina HiSeq platform using custom primers. The study's own analysis went as follows. Raw reads were processed with MiGEC to extract unique molecular identifiers, and MiXCR was used to determine CDR3 positions. Recombination models were inferred per individual with the repgenHMM and IGoR tools using an EM algorithm. Shared clonotype analysis was performed with the tcR package in R, normalizing sharing by the product of cloneset sizes. To study raw recombination free of thymic and clonal selection effects, out-of-frame nonproductive sequences were analyzed. TCRdb applied fastp at Q25 and MiXCR to the public reads, then kept only in-frame beta chains. Every entry covers one CDR3 protein and lists the most common genes and DNA from its rows. The V and J calls and clone size are TCRdb's, not the authors'. The sample table shows hundreds of thousands of distinct CDR3 sequences, and approximately 6% are seen once. The ten largest clones capture 1.5% to 2% of the sample.

The sequence was obtained from a man aged 18 to 35 in good health. The sequenced sample was naive T cells sorted from blood. In the paper's terms, the cell subset or site label means: cells isolated with a human naive T-cell isolation kit. The sequence links TRBV7-6 to TRBJ1-6; 9 middle bases align to TRBD1. The CDR3 protein: CASSERDRASPLHF. The DNA sequence is TGTGCCAGCAGTGAGAGGGACAGGGCTTCACCCCTCCACTTT.